The 32 T cell receptor beta chains reported below all come from one sample, sequenced in a study of CD8 T cells in Susac syndrome. An amount of RNA that ranged from about 0.45 to 1 ug was reverse transcribed with random hexamers. MiXCR, run by TCRdb on the immunoSEQ multiplex PCR reads, gives a single entry per CDR3 protein. The profile covers about 150,000 distinct CDR3 sequences, with approximately 94% appearing a single time and around 0.21% taken by the ten largest. Source material: CD8+ T cells from PBMCs. The receptors here all came from a human donor with multiple sclerosis.

The rearrangement links TRBV20-1 to TRBJ1-1; 7 bases match TRBD1. V trimming: 2 bases; J trimming: 1 base; junction bases outside the gene matches: 4. Per germline, CDR1 DFQATT and CDR2 SNEGSKA (reference sequence). The length of the CDR3 is 14 residues. CDR3 bases: TGCAGTGCTAGACAGGGGGGCACGAACACTGAAGCTTTCTTT. It specifies CSARQGGTNTEAFF.

The rearrangement joins TRBV30 to TRBJ1-2; 11 bases map to TRBD1. The V segment lost 4 bases and the J segment 3 bases; nucleotides outside the gene matches: 10. The CDR3 has 16 amino acids. Germline V gene lookup returns CDR1 GTSNPN and CDR2 SVGIG (reference sequence). Here the CDR3 DNA reads TGTGCCTGGAACGCGGACAGGGGGCGTATAGACTATGGCTACACCTTC. Its translation: CAWNADRGRIDYGYTF.

The rearrangement joins TRBV27 to TRBJ2-5; D unresolved. Germline V CDR1 and CDR2: MNHEY, SMNVEV (reference sequence). The CDR3 runs 16 residues. V lost 5 bases and J 2 bases, leaving 18 bases between the germline ends. CDR3: CASSPYWVVGQETQYF. DNA of the CDR3: TGTGCCAGCAGTCCATACTGGGTGGTGGGACAAGAGACCCAGTACTTC.

The chain is built from TRBV9 and TRBJ2-7; TRBD2 matches 9 bases. V shed 7 bases and J 4 bases; nucleotides not matched to a gene: 9. This CDR3 region has 14 residues. CDR1 and CDR2 from the germline V gene are SGDLS and YYNGEE. CDR3 loop: CASAGGGGVYEQYF. The CDR3 DNA reads as TGTGCCAGCGCCGGTGGCGGGGGGGTGTACGAGCAGTACTTC. Filled out from reference TRBV9 and TRBJ2-7, the complete variable domain reads DSGVTQTPKHLITATGQRVTLRCSPRSGDLSVYWYQQSLDQGLQFLIQYYNGEERAKGNILERFSAQQFPDLHSELNLSSLELGDSALYFCASAGGGGVYEQYFGPGTRLTVT.

This rearrangement joins TRBV27 to TRBJ2-5, with D possibly TRBD2 on 6 matching bases. The germline gives CDR1 MNHEY, CDR2 SMNVEV (reference sequence). Trimming removed 5 bases at V and 9 bases at J, with 22 bases between. The CDR3 is 15 amino acids. DNA of the CDR3: TGTGCCAGCAGTCCCCTGGAGGAGGGACTGGGGGCCCAGTACTTC. Translating gives CASSPLEEGLGAQYF.

This chain connects TRBV13 to TRBJ1-2, with unresolved D. The CDR3 length is 11 residues. Germline V gene sequence: CDR1 PRHDT, CDR2 FYEKMQ (reference sequence). Trimming shortened V by 5 bases and J by 7 bases, and 8 bases separated the two germline ends. The chain's CDR3 is CASSRTRGYTF. The CDR3 region has the DNA TGTGCCAGCAGCCGAACCCGTGGCTACACCTTC. The complete variable domain, with remaining parts taken from reference TRBV13 and TRBJ1-2, reads AAGVIQSPRHLIKEKRETATLKCYPIPRHDTVYWYQQGPGQDPQFLISFYEKMQSDKGSIPDRFSAQQFSDYHSELNMSSLELGDSALYFCASSRTRGYTFGSGTRLTVV.

This chain connects TRBV3-1 to TRBJ2-1, with D unclear. This CDR3 is built from 15 residues. CDR1 LGHDT and CDR2 YNNKEL come from the germline V gene (reference sequence). V lost 1 base to trimming and J lost 6 bases, with 13 bases between them. CDR3: CASSQAPLKGNEQFF. The DNA of the CDR3 is TGTGCCAGCAGCCAAGCCCCCTTAAAGGGCAATGAGCAGTTCTTC.

The rearrangement links TRBV29-1 to TRBJ2-2, with D possibly being TRBD1 or TRBD2 (6 bases each). Trimming removed 6 bases from V and 5 bases from J, with 16 bases in between. CDR1 and CDR2 (germline): SQVTM, ANQGSEA. The CDR3 covers 14 residues. The CDR3 sequence: CSVADRRGTGELFF. In DNA, the CDR3 is TGCAGCGTGGCGGACAGACGGGGGACCGGGGAGCTGTTTTTT.

This chain connects TRBV29-1 to TRBJ2-7, with D tentatively TRBD1 (6 bases). The CDR3 covers 11 residues. The germline V gene has CDR1 SQVTM and CDR2 ANQGSEA. V was trimmed by 4 bases and J by 2 bases, leaving 6 bases between them. The CDR3: CSVGDTYEQYF. The CDR3 DNA reads as TGCAGCGTTGGGGACACCTACGAGCAGTACTTC.

The V call is TRBV5-1, the J call TRBJ2-7; no definite D call. Trimming removed 3 bases from V and 1 base from J, with 8 bases in between. The CDR3 loop spans 13 amino acids. Germline V gene lookup returns CDR1 SGHRS and CDR2 YFSETQ. The DNA of the CDR3 is TGCGCCAGCAGCTCCGAAGTTTCCTACGAGCAGTACTTC. Amino acid sequence: CASSSEVSYEQYF.

J is TRBJ1-1 and V is TRBV6-2 or TRBV6-3; D is undetermined. This CDR3 contains 14 residues. Per the germline V gene, CDR1 is MNHEY and CDR2 is SVGEGT. The V and J ends lost 5 bases and 6 bases respectively, with 16 bases between them. The CDR3 bases are TGTGCCAGCAGTACAAGTGCGGGTTCCGCTGAAGCTTTCTTT. It is translated as CASSTSAGSAEAFF.

V is TRBV30 and J is TRBJ1-2; TRBD1 might be the D (5 bases). Per the germline V gene, CDR1 is GTSNPN and CDR2 is SVGIG (reference sequence). V was clipped by 0 bases and J by 4 bases, with 18 bases between them. The CDR3 loop spans 16 amino acids. Written as DNA, the CDR3 is TGTGCCTGGAGTGTACTGGTCGACAGACCCCTCTATGGCTACACCTTC. Translated, it gives CAWSVLVDRPLYGYTF.

The genes are TRBV13 and TRBJ1-1; 8 bases match TRBD1. Per germline, CDR1 PRHDT and CDR2 FYEKMQ (reference sequence). Trimming cost V 2 bases and J 11 bases; bases outside gene matches: 1. The CDR3 has 11 residues. The CDR3 DNA is TGTGCCAGCAGCTTAACAGGGGGGGCTTTCTTT. This encodes CASSLTGGAFF.

This chain connects TRBV4-2 to TRBJ1-5; no clear D gene. From germline, CDR1 is LGHNA and CDR2 YNFKEQ. Trimming took 0 bases from V and 7 from J, leaving 10 bases between them. The CDR3 is 14 residues long. The CDR3 bases are TGTGCCAGCAGCCAAGAACTGGGCTGGCAGCCCCAGCATTTT. Translating it yields CASSQELGWQPQHF.

V gene TRBV14 combines with J gene TRBJ2-1; D remains ambiguous. CDR1 is SGHDN and CDR2 is FVKESK in the germline V gene. V lost 1 base to trimming and J lost 0 bases, with 19 bases between them. This CDR3 has 19 amino acids. The CDR3 coding sequence is TGTGCCAGCAGCCAAGCTCATGGTCCGGCGATGAGCTCCTACAATGAGCAGTTCTTC. It codes for CASSQAHGPAMSSYNEQFF.

This clonotype has a single count. This rearrangement joins TRBV25-1 to TRBJ1-5; D may be TRBD1 (6 bases). Per the germline V gene, CDR1 is MGHDK and CDR2 is SYGVNS. Trimming cost V 1 base and J 7 bases, with 35 bases left between them. This CDR3 has 22 residues. CDR3 bases: TGTGCCAGCAGTGAATTCAGCTTTGTGTGGCTGCCAAACAGGGAGGTAACGCAGCCCCAGCATTTT. Protein sequence: CASSEFSFVWLPNREVTQPQHF.

The chain employs TRBV2 and TRBJ2-7; tentative D call: TRBD1 (6 bases). This CDR3 comprises 11 residues. V was trimmed by 2 bases and J by 8 bases, leaving 7 bases between them. The germline gives CDR1 SNHLY, CDR2 FYNNEI. The CDR3 nucleotides read TGTGCCAGCAGTGAAAGGGGGAAGCAGTACTTC. It yields the protein CASSERGKQYF.

J is TRBJ2-4 and V is TRBV4-1; TRBD2 might be the D (6 bases). Deletions cut 0 bases from V and 6 bases from J, with 9 bases between. There are 14 residues in the CDR3. Germline V CDR1 and CDR2: MGHRA, YSYEKL. This CDR3 is CASSQEEGINIQYF. The CDR3, as DNA: TGCGCCAGCAGCCAAGAGGAGGGAATAAACATTCAGTACTTC.

The chain uses TRBV2 and TRBJ1-1; unclear D gene. Germline V CDR1 and CDR2: SNHLY, FYNNEI. The V gene lost 3 bases and the J gene lost 1 base, with 9 bases spanning the gap. The CDR3 is 14 amino acids. The CDR3 region is CASSDGEGNTEAFF. CDR3 nucleotide sequence: TGTGCCAGCAGTGATGGGGAGGGGAACACTGAAGCTTTCTTT.

V gene TRBV2 combines with J gene TRBJ1-2; D is undetermined. The V gene's germline CDR1 is SNHLY and CDR2 FYNNEI. This CDR3 has 15 residues. With 6 bases removed from V and 1 base from J, the gap between germline ends came to 15 bases. CDR3 in DNA: TGTGCCAGCAGCGACCAGATGATAAATAACTATGGCTACACCTTC. This translates into CASSDQMINNYGYTF.

The chain links TRBV5-1 to TRBJ1-5; tentatively, D is TRBD1 (5 bases). This CDR3 has 11 residues. Trimming removed 10 bases from V and 15 bases from J, with 20 bases in between. Germline CDR1 and CDR2: SGHRS and YFSETQ. The DNA for the CDR3 is TGCGCCCTCGAGGGGTACGTCGAATGGCATTTT. Translated: CALEGYVEWHF. Full variable domain (remainder filled in from reference TRBV5-1 and TRBJ1-5): KAGVTQTPRYLIKTRGQQVTLSCSPISGHRSVSWYQQTPGQGLQFLFEYFSETQRNKGNFPGRFSGRQFSNSRSEMNVSTLELGDSALYLCALEGYVEWHFGDGTRLSIL.

This chain connects TRBV12-3 or TRBV12-4 to TRBJ2-5, with TRBD1 identical over 7 bases. CDR3 length: 14 amino acids. Trimming took 6 bases from V and 1 from J; bases not matched to a gene: 5. The CDR3 is CASRPGGGQETQYF. Here the CDR3 DNA reads TGTGCCAGCAGGCCAGGGGGTGGCCAAGAGACCCAGTACTTC.

The gene calls are TRBV14 and TRBJ1-1; possible D gene TRBD1, 6 bases. Germline loops: CDR1 SGHDN, CDR2 FVKESK. V was trimmed by 2 bases and J by 7 bases, leaving 11 bases between them. The CDR3 extends over 13 amino acids. The DNA for the CDR3 is TGTGCCAGCAGCCAAATCACGGACAGTGAAGCTTTCTTT. It specifies CASSQITDSEAFF.

The rearrangement joins TRBV2 to TRBJ2-1; perhaps TRBD1 as D (5 bases). Trimming left V 4 bases short and J 1 base short, with 14 bases between. The CDR3 consists of 16 residues. The germline V gene has CDR1 SNHLY and CDR2 FYNNEI. The CDR3 sequence is CASSVGQGRSYNEQFF. The DNA for the CDR3 is TGTGCCAGCAGTGTAGGGCAGGGAAGGTCCTACAATGAGCAGTTCTTC.

This sequence joins TRBV5-1 and TRBJ2-7; D call uncertain. The V gene lost 0 bases and the J gene lost 4 bases, with 14 bases spanning the gap. This CDR3 is 15 amino acids long. Looked up from germline, CDR1 is SGHRS and CDR2 is YFSETQ. The CDR3 coding sequence is TGCGCCAGCAGCTTGGGCCCCGACGGGCAGTACGAGCAGTACTTC. Translated, it gives CASSLGPDGQYEQYF.

The chain carries TRBV27 and TRBJ2-3; D may be TRBD2 (6 bases). Germline V CDR1 and CDR2: MNHEY, SMNVEV (reference sequence). The CDR3 sequence is 13 residues long. Trimming pared 6 bases from V and 5 bases from J, leaving 12 bases between. CDR3: CASRVEGLDTQYF. CDR3 coding DNA: TGTGCCAGCAGGGTGGAGGGGTTAGATACGCAGTATTTT.

The rearrangement joins TRBV5-4 to TRBJ1-6, with 9 positions matching TRBD1. With V trimmed by 7 bases and J by 4 bases, 3 bases remained unmatched. CDR1 SGHNT and CDR2 YYREEE come from the germline V gene (reference sequence). This CDR3 region has 14 residues. In nucleotides, the CDR3 is TGTGCCAGCGGAGGGACAGGGTATAATTCACCCCTCCACTTT. Its translation: CASGGTGYNSPLHF.

The chain recombines TRBV9 with TRBJ1-3, with 9 bases fitting TRBD1. The ends lost 3 bases at V and 2 bases at J; junction bases unmatched: 6. Per the germline V gene, CDR1 is SGDLS and CDR2 is YYNGEE. There are 16 residues in the CDR3. Written as DNA, the CDR3 is TGTGCCAGCAGCGCAAACCGACAGGGGGCTGGAAACACCATATATTTT. Its translation is CASSANRQGAGNTIYF.

V gene TRBV28 combines with J gene TRBJ2-5, with D tentatively TRBD1 or TRBD2 (5 bases each). V was clipped by 6 bases and J by 0 bases, with 8 bases between them. There are 13 residues in the CDR3. CDR1 and CDR2 from the germline V gene are MDHEN and SYDVKM. The CDR3 DNA follows: TGTGCCAGCAGCGGGGCGGACCAAGAGACCCAGTACTTC. Translated: CASSGADQETQYF.

The rearrangement links TRBV27 to TRBJ2-2, with 7 bases that match TRBD1. Germline CDR1 MNHEY, CDR2 SMNVEV (reference sequence). The CDR3 contains 16 residues. The J segment lost 5 bases and the V segment lost 3 bases, leaving 9 bases of the junction unmatched. The DNA of the CDR3 is TGTGCCAGCAGTTTCTCGGTGACAGGGCAAACCGGGGAGCTGTTTTTT. Translated, it gives CASSFSVTGQTGELFF.

The chain combines TRBV19 with TRBJ1-5; the D is unclear. The germline V gene has CDR1 LNHDA and CDR2 SQIVND (reference sequence). CDR3 size: 14 residues. The V and J ends lost 9 bases and 3 bases respectively, with 15 bases between them. This chain's CDR3 is CASSLPNYNQPQHF. The CDR3 DNA reads as TGTGCCAGCTCCCTACCCAACTACAATCAGCCCCAGCATTTT.

This chain connects TRBV20-1 to TRBJ2-6; the D gene is possibly TRBD1 (6 bases). CDR1 and CDR2 from the germline V gene are DFQATT and SNEGSKA (reference sequence). Trimming shortened V by 6 bases and J by 1 base, and 10 bases separated the two germline ends. The CDR3 totals 14 residues. CDR3 protein: CSAPRGSGANVLTF. CDR3 coding DNA: TGCAGTGCACCAAGGGGGTCTGGGGCCAACGTCCTGACTTTC.